Given below is one TCR beta chain in context. The antigen remains unidentified. It differs at one base from a far larger clone, so likely a read error. Two-round multiplex PCR on genomic DNA was the method by which TCR beta CDR3 was amplified. Primers specific to each TRBV and TRBJ gene were used in first-round PCR. Via MiXCR, TCRdb re-called the multiplex PCR reads, giving one row per CDR3 protein. In the table there are some 35,000 distinct CDR3 sequences, 30% to 35% of which are singletons. CT and PET/CT showed node-negative disease in all patients, who had no prior chemotherapy, radiotherapy or other malignancies. A volume of 5 to 6 milliliters of peripheral blood was collected by draw at each of two time points. Germline values: CDR1 MNHGY, CDR2 SVAAGI. Trimming left V 7 bases short and J 0 bases short, with 12 bases between. The CDR3 contains 14 residues. This sample was taken from a study of prognosis after radiotherapy for stage I lung cancer. At the level of the study: In total, some 14 men and over five women took part as patients, aged roughly 53 to 85 with a median of around 70 years. Study observations and caveats: Differences in TRBV and TRBJ gene usage were reportedly observed between patients with and without metastases.

This specimen was PBMCs, taken before or after stereotactic body radiation therapy (not recorded which). The receptor was derived from a donor aged 50 or older with non-small cell lung cancer. V and J are TRBV6-9 and TRBJ1-2; D is uncertain. CDR3 nucleotide sequence: TGTGCCAGCAATAGACTGTTATCTAACTATGGCTACACCTTC. The encoded protein is CASNRLLSNYGYTF.